This TCR beta chain comes out of a study of blood T cell repertoires in COVID-19. Across the study: Researchers got acute and convalescent COVID-19 samples from the United States, Italy and Spain. PBMCs, B-cell-depleted T cells, or T cells provided the cDNA or gDNA that made up the material.

Produced via immunoSEQ multiplex PCR; TCRdb's table is partial and in-frame only. The sample gives 130,000 or so clones, 75% to 85% of which show up once; roughly 4.9% is in the top ten. The germline V gene has CDR1 MNHNS and CDR2 SASEGT. The junction had 7 bases not matched to a gene; V was cut back by 3 bases and J by 7 bases. The CDR3 consists of 15 residues. The J gene is TRBJ1-5, the V gene TRBV6-1; 9 positions agree with TRBD1. Sequenced material: peripheral blood. This clonotype was sampled from a woman aged 70-85 years with COVID-19, enrolled during active disease. This CDR3 is CASSEGQGGGQPQHF. The CDR3 coding sequence is TGTGCCAGCAGTGAGGGACAGGGAGGCGGCCAGCCCCAGCATTTT.